This T cell receptor beta chain derives from a study of blood T cell repertoires in COVID-19. Background on the study: Samples of COVID-19 (acute and convalescent) were obtained from the United States, Italy and Spain. From T cells, B-cell-depleted T cells, or PBMCs came the material, which was cDNA or gDNA.

Original analysis: Using reference gene primer amplification, nucleated cell counts were estimated. Sequencing used immunoSEQ multiplex PCR; TCRdb keeps in-frame clones, though not all of them. V and J calls and clone size are as listed in that table; D and trimming were resolved from the DNA. The sample lists 55,000 to 80,000 clones, about 80% occurring once. CDR3 size: 15 residues. CDR1 ENHRY and CDR2 SYGVKD come from the germline V gene. V was shortened by 5 bases and J by 2 bases, with 15 bases between the two germline ends. The TCR was taken from a man aged 65-85 years with acute or convalescent COVID-19. The J gene is TRBJ2-5, the V gene TRBV10-3; the D gene is possibly TRBD2 (5 bases). Sample: peripheral blood. CDR3 region: CAISPRGDSQETQYF. CDR3 sequence (DNA): TGTGCCATCAGTCCACGGGGAGATTCTCAAGAGACCCAGTACTTC.